A single T cell receptor (beta chain) is shown here with its context. What it binds is not known. The data originate from a study of OX40 agonist ivuxolimab in advanced cancers. On the study more broadly: Patients were dosed with the agonistic anti-OX40 (CD134) antibody ivuxolimab. Regarding the study as a whole: Blood T cells, both CD4+ and CD8+, expanded clonally by week 6 at 0.1 to 3.0 mg/kg.

Clones were read by immunoSEQ multiplex PCR, and TCRdb kept only the in-frame ones, dropping some. This sample has tens of thousands of clones, with 80% to 90% found just once. The sequence derives from an adult with an advanced solid tumor such as melanoma, head and neck, liver or kidney cancer. The sequenced sample was CD4+ or CD8+ T cells sorted from blood, obtained in a trial of the OX40 agonist ivuxolimab.

CDR3 DNA: TGTGCCAGCAGCTCCCCCCCTGAGACCCAGTACTTC. Translating gives CASSSPPETQYF. The chain links TRBV7-2 to TRBJ2-5; D gene unclear. Germline CDR1 and CDR2: SGHTA and FQGNSA. Deletions cut 4 bases from V and 5 bases from J, with 8 bases between. The CDR3 sequence is 12 residues long.